The 5 T cell receptor beta chains listed next were all sequenced from one sample in a study of cytomegalovirus exposure and HLA in healthy donors. The data were produced by immunoSEQ multiplex PCR, yet TCRdb's version contains in-frame clones alone and is incomplete. The sample includes 170,000 or so clones, around 81% of them seen just once. The sequencing input was PBMCs. The receptor set was obtained from a woman in her late teens or twenties in good health and CMV-seropositive.

J is TRBJ1-5 and V is TRBV19, with D possibly being TRBD1 (5 bases). The CDR3 is 12 amino acids. Trimming took 9 bases from V and 6 from J, leaving 12 bases between them. Looked up from germline, CDR1 is LNHDA and CDR2 is SQIVND (reference sequence). In nucleotides, the CDR3 is TGTGCCAGCGGGGGGTGGGGTCAGCCCCAGCATTTT. This codes for CASGGWGQPQHF.

The chain employs TRBV29-1 and TRBJ2-5; a possible D gene is TRBD2 (6 bases). The ends were cut back, 3 bases at V and 2 bases at J, with 10 bases in the middle. From germline, CDR1 is SQVTM and CDR2 ANQGSEA. The CDR3 contains 13 residues. The CDR3: CSVDWGRQETQYF. The CDR3, as DNA: TGCAGCGTTGATTGGGGGAGGCAAGAGACCCAGTACTTC. Full variable domain (rest looked up from reference TRBV29-1 and TRBJ2-5): SAVISQKPSRDICQRGTSLTIQCQVDSQVTMMFWYRQQPGQSLTLIATANQGSEATYESGFVIDKFPISRPNLTFSTLTVSNMSPEDSSIYLCSVDWGRQETQYFGPGTRLLVL.

J is TRBJ1-2 and V is TRBV19, with TRBD1 matching over 7 bases. This CDR3 is 12 amino acids long. Germline CDR1 and CDR2: LNHDA and SQIVND (reference sequence). J lost 3 bases, V lost 9 bases, and 4 bases had no gene match. CDR3 bases: TGTGCCAGCCGGACAGGCTACTATGGCTACACCTTC. It codes for CASRTGYYGYTF.

This clone was seen only once. The rearrangement joins TRBV19 to TRBJ1-2; D is unclear. V dropped 7 bases and J dropped 0 bases, with 15 bases sitting between them. CDR3 length: 15 amino acids. The germline CDR1 and CDR2 sequences are LNHDA and SQIVND (reference sequence). The CDR3 nucleotides are TGTGCCAGTACCCCCTTCGGGAAAGCTAACTATGGCTACACCTTC. Translating gives CASTPFGKANYGYTF.

The chain is built from TRBV4-1 and TRBJ2-3, with TRBD2 matching 11 bases. Germline assignment: CDR1 MGHRA and CDR2 YSYEKL. This CDR3 region has 15 residues. Losses at the gene ends were 4 bases for V and 1 base for J; bases not matched to a gene: 1. In DNA form, the CDR3 reads TGCGCCAGCAGCCTGACTAGCGGGGGCACAGATACGCAGTATTTT. Its protein product is CASSLTSGGTDTQYF.